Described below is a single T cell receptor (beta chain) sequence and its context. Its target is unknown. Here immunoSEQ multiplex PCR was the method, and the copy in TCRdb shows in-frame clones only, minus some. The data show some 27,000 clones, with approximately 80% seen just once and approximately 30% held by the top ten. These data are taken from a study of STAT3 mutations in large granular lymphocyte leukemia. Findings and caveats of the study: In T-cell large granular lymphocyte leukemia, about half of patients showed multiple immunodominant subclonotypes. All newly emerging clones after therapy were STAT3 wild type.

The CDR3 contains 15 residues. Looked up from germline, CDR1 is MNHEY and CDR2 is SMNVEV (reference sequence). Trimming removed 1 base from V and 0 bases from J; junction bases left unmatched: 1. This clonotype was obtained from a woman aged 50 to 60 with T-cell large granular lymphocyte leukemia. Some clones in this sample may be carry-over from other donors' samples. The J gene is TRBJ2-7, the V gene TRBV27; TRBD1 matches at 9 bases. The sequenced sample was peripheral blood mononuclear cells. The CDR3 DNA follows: TGTGCCAGCAGTTTATTGGGACAGGGCTCCTACGAGCAGTACTTC. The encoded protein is CASSLLGQGSYEQYF.